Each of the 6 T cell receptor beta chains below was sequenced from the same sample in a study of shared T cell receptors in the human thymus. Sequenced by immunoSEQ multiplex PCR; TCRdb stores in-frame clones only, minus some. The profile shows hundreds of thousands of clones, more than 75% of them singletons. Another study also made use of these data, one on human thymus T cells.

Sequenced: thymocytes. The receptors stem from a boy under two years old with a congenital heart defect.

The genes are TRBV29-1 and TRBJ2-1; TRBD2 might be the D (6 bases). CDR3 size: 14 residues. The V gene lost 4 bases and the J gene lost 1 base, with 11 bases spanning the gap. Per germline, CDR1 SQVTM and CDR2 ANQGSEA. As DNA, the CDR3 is TGCAGCGTTGCTTTTAGCGGATCCTACAATGAGCAGTTCTTC. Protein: CSVAFSGSYNEQFF.

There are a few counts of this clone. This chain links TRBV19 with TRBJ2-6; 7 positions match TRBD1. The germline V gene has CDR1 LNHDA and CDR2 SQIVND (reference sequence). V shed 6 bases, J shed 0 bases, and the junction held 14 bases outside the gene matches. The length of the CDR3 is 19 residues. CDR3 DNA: TGTGCCAGTAGCAATCTCCCCGGGACAGTGAGCTCTGGGGCCAACGTCCTGACTTTC. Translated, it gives CASSNLPGTVSSGANVLTF.

DNA of the CDR3: TGTGCCAGCAGTTCTAGCGGGACTTACAATGAGCAGTTCTTC. It translates to CASSSSGTYNEQFF. The V call is TRBV27, the J call TRBJ2-1, with 9 bases aligning to TRBD2. This CDR3 spans 14 amino acids. The V and J ends lost 4 bases and 4 bases, in that order; junction bases with no gene match: 2. Germline loops: CDR1 MNHEY, CDR2 SMNVEV (reference sequence).

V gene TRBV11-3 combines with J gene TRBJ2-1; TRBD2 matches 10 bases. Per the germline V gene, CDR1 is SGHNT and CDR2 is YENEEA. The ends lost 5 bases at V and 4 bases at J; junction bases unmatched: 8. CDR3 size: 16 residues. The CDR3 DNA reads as TGTGCCAGCAGCCAGTCTAGCGGGAGCAGATACAATGAGCAGTTCTTC. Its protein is CASSQSSGSRYNEQFF. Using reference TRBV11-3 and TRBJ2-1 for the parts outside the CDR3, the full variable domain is EAGVVQSPRYKIIEKKQPVAFWCNPISGHNTLYWYLQNLGQGPELLIRYENEEAVDDSQLPKDRFSAERLKGVDSTLKIQPAELGDSAVYLCASSQSSGSRYNEQFFGPGTRLTVL.

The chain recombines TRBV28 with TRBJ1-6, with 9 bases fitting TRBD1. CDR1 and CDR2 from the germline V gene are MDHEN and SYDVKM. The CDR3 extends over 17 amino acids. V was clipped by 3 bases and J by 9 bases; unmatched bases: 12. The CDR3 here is CASSLSPTGGLGSPLHF. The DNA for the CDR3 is TGTGCCAGCAGTTTGTCCCCGACAGGGGGGCTTGGTTCACCCCTCCACTTT. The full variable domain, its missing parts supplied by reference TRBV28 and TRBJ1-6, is DVKVTQSSRYLVKRTGEKVFLECVQDMDHENMFWYRQDPGLGLRLIYFSYDVKMKEKGDIPEGYSVSREKKERFSLILESASTNQTSMYLCASSLSPTGGLGSPLHFGNGTRLTVT.

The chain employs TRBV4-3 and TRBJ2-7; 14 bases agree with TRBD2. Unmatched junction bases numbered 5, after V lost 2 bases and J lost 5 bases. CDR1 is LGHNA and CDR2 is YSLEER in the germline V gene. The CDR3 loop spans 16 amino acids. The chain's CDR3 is CASSQRLAGGRHEQYF. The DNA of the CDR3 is TGCGCCAGCAGCCAACGACTAGCGGGAGGGCGGCACGAGCAGTACTTC.